These 19 T cell receptor beta chains were sequenced from one sample in a study of identical twins. TCRdb reanalysed the 5' RACE reads using MiXCR and keeps one entry per CDR3 protein. The sample has hundreds of thousands of distinct CDR3 sequences, more than 9% seen once. The same data also went into a second study, on yellow fever vaccine responses in identical twins.

Material for sequencing was PBMCs. The receptors originated from a woman under 30 in good health.

V is TRBV10-2 and J is TRBJ2-7, with a possible D match to TRBD1 (6 bases). The CDR3 has 14 amino acids. CDR1 and CDR2 (germline): WSHSY, SAAADI. Trimming removed 5 bases from V and 2 bases from J, with 13 bases in between. CDR3 amino acids: CASSKGGSAYEQYF. Written as DNA, the CDR3 is TGCGCCAGCAGTAAAGGGGGTAGTGCCTACGAGCAGTACTTC.

This clonotype was picked up many times. The chain uses TRBV5-1 and TRBJ2-3; D is perhaps TRBD1 or TRBD2 (5 bases each). This CDR3 has 15 residues. The germline V and J ends were trimmed by 0 bases and 1 base, with 9 bases remaining between them. The germline V gene has CDR1 SGHRS and CDR2 YFSETQ. The CDR3 nucleotides are TGCGCCAGCAGCTTGGGAGGGGTTGGCACAGATACGCAGTATTTT. Translating it yields CASSLGGVGTDTQYF.

This clonotype was detected once. The CDR3 reads CASSLQSGTTDTQYF. Written as DNA, the CDR3 is TGCGCCAGCAGCTTGCAGTCGGGGACGACAGATACGCAGTATTTT. J is TRBJ2-3 and V is TRBV5-1, with D perhaps matching TRBD1 or TRBD2 (5 bases each). Germline lookup yields CDR1 SGHRS and CDR2 YFSETQ. V was pared by 1 base and J by 3 bases, with 12 bases between. CDR3 size: 15 residues. Full variable domain (outside the CDR3, taken from reference TRBV5-1 and TRBJ2-3): KAGVTQTPRYLIKTRGQQVTLSCSPISGHRSVSWYQQTPGQGLQFLFEYFSETQRNKGNFPGRFSGRQFSNSRSEMNVSTLELGDSALYLCASSLQSGTTDTQYFGPGTRLTVL.

J is TRBJ2-1 and V is TRBV4-1; TRBD2 aligns across 8 bases. There are 14 residues in the CDR3. Germline V CDR1 and CDR2: MGHRA, YSYEKL. V shed 6 bases, J shed 8 bases, and the junction held 9 bases outside the gene matches. Here the CDR3 reads CASRRIAGTYEQFF. CDR3 coding DNA: TGCGCCAGCAGGAGGATAGCGGGAACCTATGAGCAGTTCTTC.

The chain joins TRBV19 to TRBJ2-3; 10 bases map to TRBD2. Per the germline V gene, CDR1 is LNHDA and CDR2 is SQIVND (reference sequence). V lost 5 bases, J lost 2 bases, and 7 bases stayed unmatched. The CDR3 loop spans 16 amino acids. The CDR3 bases are TGTGCCAGTAGTGGGCGACTAGCGGGCTCCACAGATACGCAGTATTTT. This translates into CASSGRLAGSTDTQYF.

The chain recombines TRBV2 with TRBJ2-3; D may be TRBD1 or TRBD2 (6 bases each). Per germline, CDR1 SNHLY and CDR2 FYNNEI. The CDR3 runs to 14 residues. The germline V and J ends were trimmed by 8 bases and 0 bases, with 12 bases remaining between them. The chain's CDR3 is CASPGAASTDTQYF. The DNA of the CDR3 is TGTGCCAGCCCGGGGGCGGCTAGCACAGATACGCAGTATTTT. Full variable domain (missing parts from reference TRBV2 and TRBJ2-3): EPEVTQTPSHQVTQMGQEVILRCVPISNHLYFYWYRQILGQKVEFLVSFYNNEISEKSEIFDDQFSVERPDGSNFTLKIRSTKLEDSAMYFCASPGAASTDTQYFGPGTRLTVL.

This clonotype came up many times. J is TRBJ2-2 and V is TRBV5-1; 9 positions match TRBD1. After removal of 6 bases from V and 4 bases from J, the junction contained 4 bases not matched to a gene. The CDR3 sequence is 14 residues long. Germline CDR1 SGHRS, CDR2 YFSETQ. CDR3 in amino acids: CASTPGQGTGELFF. The DNA for the CDR3 is TGCGCCAGCACTCCGGGACAGGGCACCGGGGAGCTGTTTTTT.

This clonotype appeared a few times. This sequence joins TRBV5-5 and TRBJ2-7; D may be TRBD2 (6 bases). The CDR3 totals 16 residues. V was trimmed by 0 bases and J by 3 bases, leaving 16 bases between them. CDR1 SGHKS and CDR2 YYEKEE come from the germline V gene (reference sequence). The CDR3 DNA reads as TGTGCCAGCAGCTTGGCGAGCCGGAGGGCGGGCTACGAGCAGTACGTC. Translation: CASSLASRRAGYEQYV.

The sample holds a few counts of this clonotype. The gene calls are TRBV20-1 and TRBJ2-1, with 9 bases that match TRBD1. The CDR3 covers 16 residues. J was trimmed by 8 bases and V by 0 bases; bases with no gene match: 11. CDR1 and CDR2 (germline): DFQATT, SNEGSKA (reference sequence). The CDR3 DNA reads as TGCAGTGCTAGAGATCTCTTAACAGGGGGCGAATATGAGCAGTTCTTC. Amino acids: CSARDLLTGGEYEQFF.

J is TRBJ2-7 and V is TRBV12-3 or TRBV12-4; D is unclear. The CDR3 extends over 13 amino acids. V gave up 7 bases and J gave up 4 bases, with 14 bases separating them. The chain's CDR3 is CASTDPQVYEQYF. The CDR3 DNA is TGTGCCAGCACCGACCCCCAAGTTTACGAGCAGTACTTC.

This clonotype was counted many times. V and J are TRBV12-3 or TRBV12-4 and TRBJ2-3; D is perhaps TRBD1 (5 bases). Trimming removed 3 bases at V and 3 bases at J, with 19 bases between. The CDR3 runs 17 residues. The CDR3 nucleotides read TGTGCCAGCAGTTTTAAGGGGAACCTCGTATTGACAGATACGCAGTATTTT. Encoded protein: CASSFKGNLVLTDTQYF.

The rearrangement joins TRBV12-3 or TRBV12-4 to TRBJ1-1, with 11 positions matching TRBD1. The V segment lost 5 bases and the J segment 12 bases; nucleotides outside the gene matches: 14. CDR3 size: 15 residues. CDR3 in DNA: TGTGCCAGCAGTCCCAAGGGACAGGGGGGGATCGGGACTTTCTTT. Translated: CASSPKGQGGIGTFF.

The chain has TRBV6-1 and TRBJ2-1; TRBD2 agrees at 7 bases. The junction had 8 bases not matched to a gene; V was cut back by 6 bases and J by 6 bases. This CDR3 comprises 14 residues. The germline CDR1 and CDR2 sequences are MNHNS and SASEGT. The CDR3 region is CASRQRDPGNEQFF. CDR3 in DNA: TGTGCCAGCAGGCAGCGGGATCCAGGCAATGAGCAGTTCTTC.

This clonotype was counted between two and nine times. V gene TRBV2 combines with J gene TRBJ2-3, with TRBD2 matching 15 bases. CDR1 and CDR2 from the germline V gene are SNHLY and FYNNEI. There are 19 residues in the CDR3. With V trimmed by 3 bases and J by 2 bases, 9 bases remained unmatched. Here the CDR3 DNA reads TGTGCCAGCAGTGACGGAGGGACTAGCGGGGGGACTACCACAGATACGCAGTATTTT. Encoded protein: CASSDGGTSGGTTTDTQYF.

This clonotype has only a few counts. The gene calls are TRBV7-9 and TRBJ2-1; tentatively, D is TRBD2 (6 bases). In germline, CDR1 is SEHNR, CDR2 FQNEAQ (reference sequence). The length of the CDR3 is 14 residues. V lost 5 bases to trimming and J lost 5 bases, with 13 bases between them. The CDR3 bases are TGTGCCAGCAGCCCTCTAGCGCCGCACAATGAGCAGTTCTTC. It codes for CASSPLAPHNEQFF.

In this sample, this clonotype turned up a few times. The chain joins TRBV3-1 to TRBJ2-7; 10 nucleotides match TRBD2. CDR3 length: 14 residues. V was pared by 6 bases and J by 5 bases, with 7 bases of the junction left unmatched. From germline, CDR1 is LGHDT and CDR2 YNNKEL (reference sequence). The CDR3 DNA sequence: TGTGCCAGCAGATCTAGCGGGAGCGGCGACGAGCAGTACTTC. Amino acids: CASRSSGSGDEQYF.

This clonotype showed up just a few times. The chain carries TRBV12-3 or TRBV12-4 and TRBJ2-1; D call uncertain. The CDR3 covers 15 residues. Trimming stripped 6 bases from V and 4 bases from J, with 16 bases between. In DNA, the CDR3 is TGTGCCAGCAGCCTCCTCCCGGTTAGATACAATGAGCAGTTCTTC. Its protein is CASSLLPVRYNEQFF.

This clonotype was detected many times. The V gene is TRBV29-1, the J gene TRBJ2-5; 10 positions match TRBD1. The CDR3 loop spans 14 amino acids. Germline values: CDR1 SQVTM, CDR2 ANQGSEA. J gave up 2 bases and V 5 bases, and 5 bases lay outside the gene matches. The CDR3 is CSVLRTGGQETQYF. For the CDR3, the DNA is TGCAGCGTTCTGAGGACAGGGGGGCAAGAGACCCAGTACTTC.

The table lists this clonotype with a few counts. The chain uses TRBV2 and TRBJ2-1, with 7 bases identical to TRBD2. The CDR3 covers 15 residues. V was clipped by 5 bases and J by 3 bases; unmatched bases: 7. Germline V gene lookup returns CDR1 SNHLY and CDR2 FYNNEI. DNA of the CDR3: TGTGCCAGCAGTCCTACCGGGACTATCTACAATGAGCAGTTCTTC. It translates to CASSPTGTIYNEQFF. The complete variable domain, with remaining parts taken from reference TRBV2 and TRBJ2-1, reads EPEVTQTPSHQVTQMGQEVILRCVPISNHLYFYWYRQILGQKVEFLVSFYNNEISEKSEIFDDQFSVERPDGSNFTLKIRSTKLEDSAMYFCASSPTGTIYNEQFFGPGTRLTVL.